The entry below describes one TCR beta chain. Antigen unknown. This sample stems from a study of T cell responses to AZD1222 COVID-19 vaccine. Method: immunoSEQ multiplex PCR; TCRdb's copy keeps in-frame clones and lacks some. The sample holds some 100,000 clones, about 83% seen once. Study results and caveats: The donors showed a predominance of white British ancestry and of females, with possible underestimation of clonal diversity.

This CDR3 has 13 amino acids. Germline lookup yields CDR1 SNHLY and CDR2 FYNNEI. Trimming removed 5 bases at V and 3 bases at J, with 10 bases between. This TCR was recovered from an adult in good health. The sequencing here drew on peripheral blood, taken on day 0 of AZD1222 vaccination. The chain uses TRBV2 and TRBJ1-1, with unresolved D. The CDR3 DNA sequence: TGTGCCAGCAGTTCTGGGCTGGACACTGAAGCTTTCTTT. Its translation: CASSSGLDTEAFF.